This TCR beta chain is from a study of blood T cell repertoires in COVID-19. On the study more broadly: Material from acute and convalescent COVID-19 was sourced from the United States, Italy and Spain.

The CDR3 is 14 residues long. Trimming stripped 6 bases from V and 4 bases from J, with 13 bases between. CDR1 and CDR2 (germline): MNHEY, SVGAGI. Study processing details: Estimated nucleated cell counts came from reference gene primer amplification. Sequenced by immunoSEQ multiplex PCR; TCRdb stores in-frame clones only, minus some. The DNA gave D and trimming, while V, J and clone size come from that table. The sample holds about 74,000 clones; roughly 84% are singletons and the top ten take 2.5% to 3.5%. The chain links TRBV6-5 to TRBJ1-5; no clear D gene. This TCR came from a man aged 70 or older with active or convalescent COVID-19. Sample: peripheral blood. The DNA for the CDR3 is TGTGCCAGCAGCGAGATGTGGGCAAATCAGCCCCAGCATTTT. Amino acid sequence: CASSEMWANQPQHF.